The next 21 T cell receptor beta chains were all read from a single sample in a study of beta chain features in type 1 diabetes. Study conclusions and caveats: Shorter TCRB CDR3s, moderately but significantly so, marked every one of the four CD4+ subsets in Type 1 diabetes patients.

These receptors have no known antigen. As every portion of the isolated RNA was reverse transcribed, the sequencing read expressed TCRB transcripts. The protocol was immunoSEQ multiplex PCR, while the TCRdb copy is restricted to in-frame clones and leaves out a portion. Among some 640,000 clones listed, over 13% were seen once. Input material: naive CD4+ T cells from blood. These receptors came from a man between 18 and 35 years old with type 1 diabetes.

V usage is TRBV29-1 and J usage is TRBJ1-4; 7 nucleotides match TRBD1. The ends lost 7 bases at V and 4 bases at J; junction bases unmatched: 6. The CDR3 has 13 amino acids. The germline gives CDR1 SQVTM, CDR2 ANQGSEA. CDR3 nucleotide sequence: TGCAGCGGCAGGGGACAGATTAATGAAAAACTGTTTTTT. This sequence encodes CSGRGQINEKLFF.

This clone was counted only a few times. The rearrangement links TRBV28 to TRBJ2-5; TRBD1 matches at 10 bases. From germline, CDR1 is MDHEN and CDR2 SYDVKM. Trimming cost V 4 bases and J 4 bases; bases outside gene matches: 3. This CDR3 has 14 amino acids. The CDR3 loop reads CASSSWTGGETQYF. Here the CDR3 DNA reads TGTGCCAGCAGTTCCTGGACAGGGGGAGAGACCCAGTACTTC.

This clone was counted between two and nine times. This chain links TRBV19 with TRBJ2-7, with D perhaps TRBD1 (6 bases). From germline, CDR1 is LNHDA and CDR2 SQIVND (reference sequence). Trimming left V 5 bases short and J 7 bases short, with 15 bases between. The CDR3 length is 13 residues. In DNA, the CDR3 is TGTGCCAGTAGTCCACAGGGACGGCAAGAGCAGTACTTC. This codes for CASSPQGRQEQYF.

This clone has just one count. The V gene is TRBV5-6, the J gene TRBJ1-1; D ambiguous. This CDR3 is built from 13 residues. Germline-derived CDR1 and CDR2 are SGHDT and YYEEEE. The V end was cut by 4 bases, the J end by 11 bases, with 18 bases between. CDR3 sequence reads: CASSLRTGFWAFF. The CDR3 region has the DNA TGTGCCAGCAGCCTCAGGACGGGGTTCTGGGCTTTCTTT.

This clone has only a few counts. The J gene is TRBJ1-1, the V gene TRBV11-1; possibly TRBD1 for D (5 bases). With 8 bases removed from V and 9 bases from J, the gap between germline ends came to 19 bases. Per germline, CDR1 SGHAT and CDR2 FQDESV (reference sequence). The CDR3 is 13 amino acids. The CDR3 DNA is TGTGCCAGCGAGGGGTCGGCAGTCGGTAAAGCTTTCTTT. This codes for CASEGSAVGKAFF.

The rearrangement links TRBV25-1 to TRBJ2-3; 8 bases are a match to TRBD2. Losses at the gene ends were 2 bases for V and 7 bases for J; bases not matched to a gene: 2. In germline, CDR1 is MGHDK, CDR2 SYGVNS. The CDR3 has 13 residues. This CDR3 reads CASSEAGGNTQYF. The CDR3 region has the DNA TGTGCCAGCAGTGAAGCGGGGGGTAATACGCAGTATTTT. Variable domain in full (rest from reference TRBV25-1 and TRBJ2-3): EADIYQTPRYLVIGTGKKITLECSQTMGHDKMYWYQQDPGMELHLIHYSYGVNSTEKGDLSSESTVSRIRTEHFPLTLESARPSHTSQYLCASSEAGGNTQYFGPGTRLTVL.

The rearrangement uses TRBV30 and TRBJ2-2; 12 bases are a match to TRBD2. J lost 4 bases, V lost 8 bases, and 11 bases had no gene match. Per germline, CDR1 GTSNPN and CDR2 SVGIG (reference sequence). This CDR3 has 16 residues. Here the CDR3 reads CALGLAGTLGTGELFF. In nucleotides, the CDR3 is TGTGCCCTTGGACTAGCGGGAACCCTGGGCACCGGGGAGCTGTTTTTT.

In this sample, this clone turned up a few times. CDR3 amino acids: CASSRTREKYQPQHF. The CDR3 DNA follows: TGTGCCAGCAGCCGGACCCGGGAGAAATATCAGCCCCAGCATTTT. This chain joins TRBV6-1 and TRBJ1-5; D remains unclear. The CDR3 length is 15 residues. The germline gives CDR1 MNHNS, CDR2 SASEGT. Trimming removed 6 bases from V and 5 bases from J, with 17 bases in between.

V gene TRBV6-6 combines with J gene TRBJ2-7, with D tentatively TRBD1 (6 bases). Trimming left V 5 bases short and J 5 bases short, with 22 bases between. CDR3 length: 16 amino acids. CDR1 and CDR2 from the germline V gene are MNHNY and SVGAGI (reference sequence). CDR3 DNA sequence: TGTGCCAGCAGTGGCCTGGGACACGCCGCCGGGGACGAGCAGTACTTC. It specifies CASSGLGHAAGDEQYF.

The chain links TRBV5-1 to TRBJ1-4; D uncertain. The CDR3 is 14 residues long. Trimming took off 5 bases at V and 2 bases at J, with 10 bases between the two ends. Germline assignment: CDR1 SGHRS and CDR2 YFSETQ. The CDR3 DNA is TGCGCCAGCAGGCCGACGGCTACTAATGAAAAACTGTTTTTT. Its protein product is CASRPTATNEKLFF.

This clone was seen a few times. The same CDR3 also results from other DNA sequences found in this sample. V and J are TRBV18 and TRBJ1-5, with no clear D. This CDR3 contains 16 residues. Germline V CDR1 and CDR2: KGHSH, LQKENI. V lost 6 bases to trimming and J lost 2 bases, with 17 bases between them. The CDR3 nucleotides read TGTGCCAGCTCCCCTCTGACGGGTCAGGGCAATCAGCCCCAGCATTTT. Amino acids: CASSPLTGQGNQPQHF.

In its sample, this clone was seen a few times. V and J are TRBV28 and TRBJ2-7; 8 nucleotides agree with TRBD2. Germline V gene sequence: CDR1 MDHEN, CDR2 SYDVKM. The CDR3 contains 15 residues. Trimming removed 6 bases from V and 4 bases from J; junction bases left unmatched: 11. CDR3 sequence reads: CASSQRAGVLYEQYF. CDR3 DNA: TGTGCCAGCAGCCAGAGAGCGGGAGTTCTTTACGAGCAGTACTTC.

This sequence joins TRBV7-9 and TRBJ2-1, with a tentative D call TRBD2 (6 bases). Trimming stripped 2 bases from V and 7 bases from J, with 12 bases between. Germline V lookup: CDR1 SEHNR, CDR2 FQNEAQ (reference sequence). The CDR3 covers 14 residues. The CDR3 DNA reads as TGTGCCAGCAGCTTATCGGAGGGGCCGAATGAGCAGTTCTTC. Its protein product is CASSLSEGPNEQFF.

The V and J genes are TRBV29-1 and TRBJ2-3; TRBD2 aligns across 9 bases. This CDR3 has 14 residues. Per germline, CDR1 SQVTM and CDR2 ANQGSEA. The V gene end was trimmed by 8 bases and the J gene end by 6 bases; junction bases not matched to a gene: 12. The DNA of the CDR3 is TGCAGCTCCGGCGGGAGGGGATCGCCCGATACGCAGTATTTT. It translates to CSSGGRGSPDTQYF.

This chain joins TRBV6-5 and TRBJ1-1; D is unclear. Trimming took off 2 bases at V and 0 bases at J, with 10 bases between the two ends. This CDR3 comprises 15 residues. CDR1 is MNHEY and CDR2 is SVGAGI in the germline V gene. In nucleotides, the CDR3 is TGTGCCAGCAGTTACGCCCAGCCTCTGAACACTGAAGCTTTCTTT. It codes for CASSYAQPLNTEAFF.

J is TRBJ2-2 and V is TRBV2; maybe TRBD1 (5 bases). This CDR3 comprises 14 residues. CDR1 is SNHLY, CDR2 FYNNEI, per germline. V was trimmed by 6 bases and J by 0 bases, leaving 8 bases between them. The CDR3 region has the DNA TGTGCCAGCAGGGGCAGGGCGAACACCGGGGAGCTGTTTTTT. Translating gives CASRGRANTGELFF.

A few counts support this clone. The chain has TRBV4-3 and TRBJ2-7; TRBD1 matches 7 bases. The CDR3 totals 14 residues. Germline V gene sequence: CDR1 LGHNA, CDR2 YSLEER. V lost 5 bases, J lost 2 bases, and 6 bases stayed unmatched. The CDR3 region has the DNA TGCGCCAGCAGCTTTAAAGGACAGGCCTACGAGCAGTACTTC. Translated, it gives CASSFKGQAYEQYF.

The V and J genes are TRBV7-9 and TRBJ1-4; no clear D. Trimming left V 5 bases short and J 15 bases short, with 16 bases between. The CDR3 loop spans 12 amino acids. CDR1 is SEHNR and CDR2 is FQNEAQ in the germline V gene (reference sequence). The CDR3: CASSPSPGSLFF. For the CDR3, the DNA is TGTGCCAGCAGCCCATCACCGGGATCTTTGTTTTTT.

The chain combines TRBV2 with TRBJ1-3, with 8 nucleotides matching TRBD1. Trimming took 3 bases from V and 4 from J; bases not matched to a gene: 5. The CDR3 consists of 15 residues. Germline V gives CDR1 SNHLY, CDR2 FYNNEI. CDR3 region: CASSDTTGVGNTIYF. CDR3 DNA: TGTGCCAGCAGTGATACGACAGGGGTCGGAAACACCATATATTTT.

The chain joins TRBV21-1 to TRBJ2-7; the table's D call, TRBD2, was not checked against the DNA. TRBV21-1 counts as a pseudogene. The CDR3 loop spans 12 amino acids. CDR3 residues: CASSRGADEQYF. CDR3 bases: TGTGCCAGCAGCAGGGGAGCGGACGAGCAGTACTTC.

Here the CDR3 DNA reads TGTGCCAGCAGCCCAGGTCCCGCTGGCGGCGCAGATACGCAGTATTTT. It codes for CASSPGPAGGADTQYF. The V and J genes are TRBV7-2 and TRBJ2-3; D is uncertain. Trimming left V 5 bases short and J 4 bases short, with 19 bases between. Germline V gene lookup returns CDR1 SGHTA and CDR2 FQGNSA. The CDR3 totals 16 residues.